The rows below give T cell receptor beta chains drawn from one sample of a study of OX40 agonist ivuxolimab in advanced cancers. Profiled with immunoSEQ multiplex PCR; TCRdb holds only in-frame clones, not every one. The table lists 55,000 to 70,000 clones, approximately 80% of them singletons. The input for sequencing was CD4+ or CD8+ T cells sorted from blood, taken in a trial of the OX40 agonist ivuxolimab. These receptors were collected from an adult with an advanced solid tumor such as melanoma, head and neck, liver or kidney cancer. Both conserved end residues are part of each CDR3. The order of the fields is D gene, clone size, V gene, J gene, CDR3 DNA, CDR3 protein. D genes are given only for firm matches. Not every row has a clone size; where given, it reads once, few, many or a size class.

>NA|few|TRBV11-2|TRBJ2-5
TGTGCCAGCAGCTTAGCGGGATCCCAAGAGACCCAGTACTTC
CASSLAGSQETQYF
>NA|NA|TRBV9|TRBJ2-7
TGTGCCAGCAGCCCTAACTCCTACGAGCAGTACTTC
CASSPNSYEQYF
>NA|NA|TRBV5-1|TRBJ2-1
TGCGCCAGCAGCTTGGTGGTGGGAGGTCGCAATGAGCAGTTCTTC
CASSLVVGGRNEQFF
>NA|few|TRBV5-6|TRBJ2-3
TGTGCCAGCAGCTTAAGTCAGGGTTCAGATACGCAGTATTTT
CASSLSQGSDTQYF
>NA|NA|TRBV28|TRBJ1-3
TGTGCCAGCAGATCACCCAACAGTATAAGCTCTGGAAACACCATATATTTT
CASRSPNSISSGNTIYF
>NA|NA|TRBV5-4|TRBJ1-2
TGTGCCAGCAGCTTAAGAGGGGGTGGCTATGGCTACACCTTC
CASSLRGGGYGYTF
>TRBD1|NA|TRBV19|TRBJ2-3
TGTGCCAGTAGTATTAAGGGACAGGGAGGATATACGCAGTATTTT
CASSIKGQGGYTQYF
>TRBD2|few|TRBV9|TRBJ2-2
TGTGCCAGCAGCGTAGAAGGGGGACTAGGAACCGGGGAGCTGTTTTTT
CASSVEGGLGTGELFF
>NA|NA|TRBV30|TRBJ2-7
TGTGCCTGGAGTGTAATGGGGGGAGCGGAGCAGTACTTC
CAWSVMGGAEQYF
>NA|NA|TRBV7-9|TRBJ1-5
TGTGCCAGCAGCTTTGGAGACAATCAGCCCCAGCATTTT
CASSFGDNQPQHF
>TRBD2|NA|TRBV5-4|TRBJ2-7
TGTGCCAGCAGCCCGAGCGGGACTCGTACCTACGAGCAGTACTTC
CASSPSGTRTYEQYF
>NA|NA|TRBV5-5|TRBJ2-7
TGTGCCAGCAGCTTTACAGGATCTTCCTACGAGCAGTACTTC
CASSFTGSSYEQYF
>NA|NA|TRBV6-5|TRBJ2-3
TGTGCCAGCAGTTCACAGGGCACACCCGGGGGAGATACGCAGTATTTT
CASSSQGTPGGDTQYF
>NA|NA|TRBV28|TRBJ2-3
TGTGCCAGCAGTCCATCTAGCACAGATACGCAGTATTTT
CASSPSSTDTQYF
>TRBD1|NA|TRBV4-1|TRBJ1-1
TGCGCCAGCAGCCCGGCCGGGACAGATAACACTGAAGCTTTCTTT
CASSPAGTDNTEAFF
>TRBD1|few|TRBV27|TRBJ1-5
TGTGCCAGCAGTCCGTCGACAGGGTCTGACCAGCCCCAGCATTTT
CASSPSTGSDQPQHF
>NA|NA|TRBV28|TRBJ1-5
TGTGCCAGCAGGTTGGGATTCACACAGCCCCAGCATTTT
CASRLGFTQPQHF
>NA|once|TRBV15|TRBJ2-2
TGTGCCACCAGCAGAGATTGGGGGGTGGAGCTGTTTTTT
CATSRDWGVELFF